This entry features one TCR beta chain sequence. Its antigen is not known. This record belongs to a study of OX40 agonist ivuxolimab in advanced cancers. Study information: Therapy given before enrollment (anti-PD-1, anti-PD-L1 or anti-CTLA-4) was allowed, and over 35% had some. Study findings and constraints: Expanded peripheral T cells had an undetermined antigen specificity.

Autoimmune disease history or systemic immunosuppression excluded patients. The data were produced by immunoSEQ multiplex PCR, yet TCRdb's version contains in-frame clones alone and is incomplete. The sample contains under 80,000 clones, around 90% of which appear only once. The CDR3 contains 14 residues. CDR1 is SGHTA and CDR2 is FQGNSA in the germline V gene. Trimming took 2 bases from V and 5 from J, leaving 10 bases between them. Material: CD4+ or CD8+ T cells sorted from blood, obtained in a trial of the OX40 agonist ivuxolimab. The chain has TRBV7-2 and TRBJ1-5, with D tentatively TRBD1 (6 bases). The sequence came from an adult with an advanced solid tumor such as melanoma, head and neck, liver or kidney cancer. The CDR3 DNA is TGTGCCAGCAGCTTAACGGGGGGCGATCAGCCCCAGCATTTT. Protein sequence: CASSLTGGDQPQHF.